These T cell receptor beta chains were read from a single sample in a study of cytotoxic CD8 clonotypes in ibrutinib-treated CLL. The assay was immunoSEQ multiplex PCR, and TCRdb's table has in-frame clones only and misses some. The repertoire holds fewer than 400,000 clones, with under 70% as singletons. This material consisted of PBMCs, taken after 36 months of ibrutinib treatment. The receptors derive from a human donor with chronic lymphocytic leukemia. Both conserved end residues are trimmed from each CDR3. Not every row has a clone size; where given, it reads once, few, many or a size class.

V: TRBV28
size: NA
CDR3: ASSMTVNYGYT

V: TRBV7-8
size: NA
CDR3: ASSVGRLYFNETQY

V: TRBV9
size: NA
CDR3: ASSVDSGTVSYEQY

V: TRBV6-1
size: NA
CDR3: ASSGFYEQY

V: TRBV28
size: NA
CDR3: ASSLGMAGRKSDTQY

V: TRBV13
size: NA
CDR3: ASGRVGGELF

V: TRBV25-1
size: once
CDR3: ASSDPGTGGRETQY

V: TRBV5-6
size: NA
CDR3: ASSLDGPGLVPGEQY

V: TRBV7-8
size: once
CDR3: ASSLMAGGHNEQF

V: TRBV5-1
size: NA
CDR3: ATRRGTGELF

V: TRBV6-5
size: NA
CDR3: ASSYSGRGKTEAF

V: TRBV28
size: few
CDR3: ATNRQGYYEQY

V: TRBV7-8
size: NA
CDR3: ASSPRLATYEQY

V: TRBV7-2
size: NA
CDR3: ASSLVLQGGDYEQY

V: TRBV28
size: NA
CDR3: ASGLTGNYGYT

V: TRBV4-3
size: NA
CDR3: ASSYSETSSEQF

V: TRBV5-1
size: NA
CDR3: ASSGLKSQSPYEQY

V: TRBV4-1
size: NA
CDR3: ASSQDYRQGYGEQY

V: TRBV9
size: once
CDR3: ASRGEGADTQY

V: TRBV4-1
size: NA
CDR3: ASSQIWTGGIGELF

V: TRBV6-1
size: once
CDR3: ASSERLAGGRVQY

V: TRBV5-1
size: few
CDR3: ASSLASGKETQY

V: TRBV10-1
size: NA
CDR3: ASTRDRERPQH

V: TRBV10-1
size: once
CDR3: ASSDGGAFYEQY

V: TRBV7-9
size: NA
CDR3: ASNTAGEYEQY

V: TRBV29-1
size: NA
CDR3: STWNTGELF

V: TRBV28
size: NA
CDR3: ASSLHYRDASYEQY

V: TRBV4-3
size: NA
CDR3: ASSHTGTGVSYEQY

V: TRBV5-1
size: NA
CDR3: ASSPYFRSYNSPLH

V: TRBV5-1
size: NA
CDR3: ASSLADRGSTQY

V: TRBV2
size: NA
CDR3: ASSESGGYGYT

V: TRBV7-8
size: once
CDR3: ASSLEGQPYEQY

V: TRBV7-2
size: few
CDR3: ASSPISSGYT

V: TRBV6-1
size: NA
CDR3: ASSERLAGGLTETQY

V: TRBV7-7
size: NA
CDR3: ASSLGNRGETQY

V: TRBV4-1
size: few
CDR3: ASSLGLDQPQH

V: TRBV2
size: NA
CDR3: ASSDPLAGWAGSDEQF

V: TRBV9
size: NA
CDR3: ASSAREAGQGYNEQF

V: TRBV4-1
size: NA
CDR3: ASSQIPGLASPDTQY

V: TRBV29-1
size: few
CDR3: SVVFGGEQY

V: TRBV9
size: many
CDR3: ASSRGDTQY

V: TRBV2
size: few
CDR3: ASSPSGRDTGELF

V: TRBV19
size: NA
CDR3: ASSDRDSLYNEQF

V: TRBV19
size: NA
CDR3: ASSIGTIFYEQY

V: TRBV28
size: NA
CDR3: ASSLAGGVNEQF

V: TRBV7-3
size: NA
CDR3: ASSGDSTDTQY

V: TRBV27
size: NA
CDR3: ASSLRGTSGRAITGELF

V: TRBV29-1
size: NA
CDR3: SVEKGLAGNEQF

V: TRBV7-2
size: NA
CDR3: ASSLSLAGDEQY

V: TRBV2
size: NA
CDR3: ASSLTGTGWNTGELF

V: TRBV9
size: once
CDR3: ASSVGIQGEKLF

V: TRBV15
size: NA
CDR3: ATSREAGGPYEQY

V: TRBV9
size: NA
CDR3: ASSVGLAGGPDPPEQY

V: TRBV10-3
size: NA
CDR3: AISSGLAGVGETQY

V: TRBV12-5
size: NA
CDR3: ASGLVNLGLERHEQY